The sequence of this T cell receptor beta chain was determined in a study of blood T cell repertoires in COVID-19. Study summary: From the United States, Italy and Spain came samples of acute and convalescent COVID-19. From T cells, B-cell-depleted T cells, or PBMCs came the material, which was cDNA or gDNA.

The CDR3 has 13 residues. Per the germline V gene, CDR1 is KGHSH and CDR2 is LQKENI. Trimming took off 4 bases at V and 8 bases at J, with 9 bases between the two ends. The method was immunoSEQ multiplex PCR; TCRdb's version includes in-frame clones alone and lacks a portion of them. The data hold roughly 24,000 clones, with 82% observed a single time. Material for sequencing was peripheral blood. V and J are TRBV18 and TRBJ1-6; TRBD1 is a possible D gene (5 bases). The TCR sequence derives from a human donor in a cohort sampled during active COVID-19. The CDR3 nucleotides read TGTGCCAGCTCACGTGGGGCGGATTCACCCCTCCACTTT. As protein: CASSRGADSPLHF.